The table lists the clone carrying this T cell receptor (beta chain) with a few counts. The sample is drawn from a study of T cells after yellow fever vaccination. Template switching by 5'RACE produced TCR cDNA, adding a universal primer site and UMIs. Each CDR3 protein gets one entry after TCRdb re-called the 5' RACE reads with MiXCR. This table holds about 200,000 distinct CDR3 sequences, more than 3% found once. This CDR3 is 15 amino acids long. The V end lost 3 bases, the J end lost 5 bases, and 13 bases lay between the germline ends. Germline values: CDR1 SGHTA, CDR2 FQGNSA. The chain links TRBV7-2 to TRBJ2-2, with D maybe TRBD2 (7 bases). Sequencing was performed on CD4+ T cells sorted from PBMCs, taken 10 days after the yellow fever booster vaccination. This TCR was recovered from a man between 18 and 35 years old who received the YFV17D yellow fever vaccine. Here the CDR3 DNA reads TGTGCCAGCAGCTTGCACGGGGGGCGGACCGGGGAGCTGTTTTTT. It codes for CASSLHGGRTGELFF.